This record concerns one T cell receptor (beta chain) sequence. Antigen: not known. These data originate in a study of a mutant IDH1 vaccine in newly diagnosed glioma. For the study at large: The start of vaccination came 4-6 weeks after radiotherapy alone, or with temozolomide cycles. Therapy received beforehand was radiotherapy, temozolomide, or both, with most patients given both. The treated population exhibited a male proportion of approximately 62%, a female proportion of about 38%, and a mean age of roughly 39 years.

Study-level findings and limits: Pseudoprogression apparently tracked independently of changes in top peripheral T cell clonotypes.

The time point: week 5, during vaccination. The study gave 300 ug of mutant IDH1 20-mer peptide per vaccine dose, with topical imiquimod. V was trimmed by 5 bases and J by 1 base, leaving 8 bases between them. Germline CDR1 is SGHVS and CDR2 is FQNEAQ. This CDR3 comprises 13 residues. Assay used: immunoSEQ multiplex PCR; TCRdb lists only in-frame clones, some missing. Here the sample spans around 78,000 clones, about 91% being singletons. The V gene is TRBV7-8, the J gene TRBJ1-1, with D unclear. This TCR derives from a woman aged 45 to 65 with glioma. This sample comprised PBMCs, obtained from a glioma patient whose treatment included an IDH1 peptide vaccine. CDR3 bases: TGTGCCAGCAGCCCGCGGTGGAACACTGAAGCTTTCTTT. Protein: CASSPRWNTEAFF.